These 30 T cell receptor beta chains were sequenced from one sample in a study of CD8 T cells in Susac syndrome. The RNA input was roughly 0.45 to 1 ug, and it was reverse transcribed with random hexamers. TCRdb re-derived calls from the immunoSEQ multiplex PCR reads in MiXCR, one entry per CDR3 protein. The sample gives roughly 200,000 distinct CDR3 sequences, 95% of which show up once; about 0.1% is in the top ten. The specimen was CD4+ T cells from PBMCs. These TCRs come from a human donor in good health.

The V gene is TRBV5-1, the J gene TRBJ2-6; D is undetermined. CDR3 length: 14 amino acids. CDR1 is SGHRS, CDR2 YFSETQ, per germline. The V and J ends lost 1 base and 0 bases respectively, with 2 bases between them. CDR3 protein: CASSLISGANVLTF. The CDR3 bases are TGCGCCAGCAGCTTGATCTCTGGGGCCAACGTCCTGACTTTC.

The rearrangement links TRBV6-2 or TRBV6-3 to TRBJ2-7, with D unclear. V was cut by 6 bases and J by 0 bases, with 9 bases left in between. There are 13 residues in the CDR3. Germline CDR1 MNHEY, CDR2 SVGEGT. CDR3: CASRAPNSYEQYF. CDR3 DNA sequence: TGTGCCAGCAGAGCCCCCAACTCCTACGAGCAGTACTTC.

The rearrangement links TRBV6-5 to TRBJ2-7; 11 positions match TRBD1. The trim removed 7 bases at V and 6 bases at J, leaving 8 bases unmatched. Germline CDR1 MNHEY, CDR2 SVGAGI. CDR3 length equals 14 residues. CDR3 sequence: CASTRDRGSSEQYF. The CDR3 DNA reads as TGTGCCAGCACCCGGGACAGGGGGTCTAGCGAGCAGTACTTC.

The gene calls are TRBV29-1 and TRBJ1-1; tentative D call: TRBD1 (5 bases). The germline V and J ends were trimmed by 8 bases and 5 bases, with 12 bases remaining between them. Per the germline V gene, CDR1 is SQVTM and CDR2 is ANQGSEA. CDR3 length: 11 amino acids. CDR3 in DNA: TGCAGCACAATGGGGGTGACTGAAGCTTTCTTT. The encoded protein is CSTMGVTEAFF.

The J gene is TRBJ2-3, the V gene TRBV7-2; possibly TRBD2 for D (5 bases). Germline CDR1 is SGHTA and CDR2 is FQGNSA. Trimming took off 5 bases at V and 1 base at J, with 10 bases between the two ends. This CDR3 region has 14 residues. The CDR3 DNA is TGTGCCAGCAGCCTAGAGGGTCGCACAGATACGCAGTATTTT. The encoded protein is CASSLEGRTDTQYF.

The chain carries TRBV5-1 and TRBJ2-6; D is ambiguous. The germline V gene encodes CDR1 SGHRS and CDR2 YFSETQ. This CDR3 spans 15 amino acids. The V end was cut by 0 bases, the J end by 1 base, with 5 bases between. The CDR3 is CASSLGASGANVLTF. The CDR3 DNA sequence: TGCGCCAGCAGCTTGGGGGCGTCTGGGGCCAACGTCCTGACTTTC.

The V and J genes are TRBV29-1 and TRBJ2-3; the match to TRBD2 covers 7 bases. J was trimmed by 4 bases and V by 0 bases; bases with no gene match: 10. The CDR3 runs 16 residues. Germline CDR1 SQVTM, CDR2 ANQGSEA. CDR3 DNA: TGCAGCGTTGAAGATTCGAAGCGACTAGCTCCAGATACGCAGTATTTT. Its translation is CSVEDSKRLAPDTQYF.

The CDR3 region has the DNA TGCAGCGTTGCTAAGACGGCAGAGAACACTGAAGCTTTCTTT. Its protein is CSVAKTAENTEAFF. The rearrangement uses TRBV29-1 and TRBJ1-1; D call uncertain. The V gene's germline CDR1 is SQVTM and CDR2 ANQGSEA. V lost 4 bases, J lost 1 base, and 13 bases lay in between. CDR3 size: 14 residues.

J is TRBJ2-7 and V is TRBV27; TRBD1 agrees at 12 bases. The J segment lost 12 bases and the V segment lost 5 bases, leaving 8 bases of the junction unmatched. Germline-derived CDR1 and CDR2 are MNHEY and SMNVEV (reference sequence). The CDR3 is 13 residues long. The CDR3 spells CASSMAGTGGRYF. Here the CDR3 DNA reads TGTGCCAGCAGTATGGCCGGGACAGGGGGCCGGTACTTC.

DNA for the CDR3: TGCAGCGTTGAAGGGACAGGGATCGACGAGCAGTACTTC. This sequence encodes CSVEGTGIDEQYF. The chain has TRBV29-1 and TRBJ2-7, with 8 bases lining up with TRBD1. Per germline, CDR1 SQVTM and CDR2 ANQGSEA. V dropped 1 base and J dropped 5; count of bases not matched to a gene: 4. The length of the CDR3 is 13 residues.

V and J are TRBV30 and TRBJ1-5, with D hard to call. V shed 0 bases and J shed 7 bases, with 10 bases lying between them. The CDR3 covers 13 residues. Germline values: CDR1 GTSNPN, CDR2 SVGIG (reference sequence). In DNA, the CDR3 is TGTGCCTGGAGTGTCGAGGGCCAACAGCCCCAGCATTTT. This sequence encodes CAWSVEGQQPQHF.

J is TRBJ2-1 and V is TRBV4-3, with D possibly matching TRBD1 (6 bases). The CDR3 length is 15 residues. Germline V lookup: CDR1 LGHNA, CDR2 YSLEER. V was clipped by 4 bases and J by 2 bases, with 12 bases between them. This chain's CDR3 is CASSPGQLAYNEQFF. The CDR3, as DNA: TGCGCCAGCAGCCCCGGACAGTTAGCCTACAATGAGCAGTTCTTC.

The rearrangement links TRBV30 to TRBJ2-3; the D is unclear. The CDR3 has 12 amino acids. Trimming stripped 0 bases from V and 6 bases from J, with 7 bases between. In germline, CDR1 is GTSNPN, CDR2 SVGIG (reference sequence). Written as DNA, the CDR3 is TGTGCCTGGAGTGTAATGGGGGATACGCAGTATTTT. Protein product: CAWSVMGDTQYF.

The V gene is TRBV20-1, the J gene TRBJ2-3, with TRBD2 matching over 7 bases. The CDR3 length is 14 residues. Per the germline V gene, CDR1 is DFQATT and CDR2 is SNEGSKA (reference sequence). The ends lost 5 bases at V and 2 bases at J; junction bases unmatched: 7. CDR3 residues: CSAAGVPNTDTQYF. In nucleotides, the CDR3 is TGCAGTGCTGCGGGGGTCCCTAACACAGATACGCAGTATTTT.

CDR3 nucleotides: TGCAGCGTGCCCGGGGCACCCCTCGGGACTGAAGCTTTCTTT. Protein: CSVPGAPLGTEAFF. The genes are TRBV29-1 and TRBJ1-1; D perhaps matches TRBD1 (5 bases). V lost 6 bases, J lost 5 bases, and 19 bases lay in between. The CDR3 is made up of 14 amino acids. Germline V CDR1 and CDR2: SQVTM, ANQGSEA.

The chain combines TRBV18 with TRBJ1-1; D ambiguous. The ends were cut back, 3 bases at V and 1 base at J, with 3 bases in the middle. This CDR3 contains 12 residues. Germline V gene sequence: CDR1 KGHSH, CDR2 LQKENI. CDR3 residues: CASSPANTEAFF. Written as DNA, the CDR3 is TGTGCCAGCTCACCCGCGAACACTGAAGCTTTCTTT.

The genes are TRBV11-2 and TRBJ2-1; a weak D match, TRBD2 (5 bases). CDR3 size: 14 residues. Germline values: CDR1 SGHAT, CDR2 FQNNGV. Trimming cost V 2 bases and J 5 bases, with 10 bases left between them. For the CDR3, the DNA is TGTGCCAGCAGCTTAAGCGGTTCGAACAATGAGCAGTTCTTC. This encodes CASSLSGSNNEQFF.

The chain couples TRBV4-1 to TRBJ1-6; 8 bases align to TRBD1. Germline V gene data show CDR1 as MGHRA and CDR2 as YSYEKL. The CDR3 runs 16 residues. The V and J ends lost 2 bases and 7 bases, in that order; junction bases with no gene match: 7. The CDR3 sequence: CASSQKGTGANSPLHF. The CDR3 DNA reads as TGCGCCAGCAGCCAAAAGGGGACAGGCGCCAATTCACCCCTCCACTTT.

This chain uses TRBV2 with TRBJ2-7; D unresolved. The V gene's germline CDR1 is SNHLY and CDR2 FYNNEI. The CDR3 length is 14 residues. The ends were cut back, 4 bases at V and 3 bases at J, with 13 bases in the middle. CDR3 amino acids: CASSVNNWVYEQYF. The CDR3 DNA reads as TGTGCCAGCAGTGTCAATAACTGGGTCTACGAGCAGTACTTC. Variable domain in full (rest from reference TRBV2 and TRBJ2-7): EPEVTQTPSHQVTQMGQEVILRCVPISNHLYFYWYRQILGQKVEFLVSFYNNEISEKSEIFDDQFSVERPDGSNFTLKIRSTKLEDSAMYFCASSVNNWVYEQYFGPGTRLTVT.

The chain uses TRBV28 and TRBJ1-1; D uncertain. The CDR3 has 15 residues. The ends were cut back, 6 bases at V and 0 bases at J, with 14 bases in the middle. Germline assignment: CDR1 MDHEN and CDR2 SYDVKM. The CDR3 DNA sequence: TGTGCCAGCAGGGGCTCGGAAATGATGAACACTGAAGCTTTCTTT. Translation gives CASRGSEMMNTEAFF.

CDR3 protein: CASSLASAPGVYNEQFF. CDR3 nucleotides: TGTGCCAGCAGCTTAGCATCCGCCCCAGGGGTTTACAATGAGCAGTTCTTC. The chain employs TRBV7-6 and TRBJ2-1, with a possible D match to TRBD1 (6 bases). Germline V gene sequence: CDR1 SGHVS, CDR2 FNYEAQ. CDR3 length: 17 residues. Trimming removed 0 bases at V and 4 bases at J, with 16 bases between.

The chain has TRBV3-1 and TRBJ2-3; D remains ambiguous. Between the trimmed V and J ends, which lost 0 bases and 0 bases, there was a span of 4 bases. The CDR3 sequence is 14 residues long. CDR1 and CDR2 from the germline V gene are LGHDT and YNNKEL (reference sequence). The DNA for the CDR3 is TGTGCCAGCAGCCAAGATAGCAGCACAGATACGCAGTATTTT. Its protein product is CASSQDSSTDTQYF.

CDR3 in amino acids: CASSHWGEGGTHNEQFF. In DNA form, the CDR3 reads TGTGCCAGCAGCCACTGGGGGGAAGGGGGCACACACAATGAGCAGTTCTTC. The chain couples TRBV3-1 to TRBJ2-1, with D perhaps matching TRBD1 (7 bases). The germline V and J ends were trimmed by 3 bases and 5 bases, with 20 bases remaining between them. Germline-derived CDR1 and CDR2 are LGHDT and YNNKEL (reference sequence). The CDR3 runs 17 residues.

This clonotype was seen only once. The J gene is TRBJ2-4, the V gene TRBV20-1, with no clear D. The CDR3 sequence is 11 residues long. CDR1 and CDR2 from the germline V gene are DFQATT and SNEGSKA (reference sequence). Trimming took 0 bases from V and 9 from J, leaving 6 bases between them. The CDR3 protein is CSARDQVIQYF. CDR3 sequence (DNA): TGCAGTGCTAGAGATCAAGTCATTCAGTACTTC.

This chain uses TRBV7-9 with TRBJ1-5; 8 bases match TRBD1. CDR3 size: 13 residues. Trimming at V came to 5 bases and at J to 9 bases, leaving 6 bases not matched to a gene. Germline V gene lookup returns CDR1 SEHNR and CDR2 FQNEAQ (reference sequence). The CDR3 bases are TGTGCCAGCAGCCCCCAGGGGGCAGCGCCCCAGCATTTT. The encoded protein is CASSPQGAAPQHF.

This chain joins TRBV30 and TRBJ2-3; the D gene could be TRBD1 or TRBD2 (5 bases each). CDR1 is GTSNPN and CDR2 is SVGIG in the germline V gene (reference sequence). The V and J ends lost 8 bases and 4 bases respectively, with 16 bases between them. This CDR3 has 13 residues. DNA of the CDR3: TGTGCCATGATGTTAGGGGACGCAGATACGCAGTATTTT. Protein sequence: CAMMLGDADTQYF.

This chain joins TRBV7-2 and TRBJ2-5, with 7 bases lining up with TRBD1. The CDR3 spans 16 residues. The V segment lost 5 bases and the J segment 5 bases; nucleotides outside the gene matches: 14. The V gene's germline CDR1 is SGHTA and CDR2 FQGNSA. This CDR3 reads CASSQAVRGRGETQYF. As DNA, the CDR3 is TGTGCCAGCAGCCAAGCAGTGAGGGGGCGCGGGGAGACCCAGTACTTC.

The V call is TRBV24-1, the J call TRBJ1-2; D remains unclear. The CDR3 consists of 12 residues. Germline V CDR1 and CDR2: KGHDR, SFDVKD. Between the trimmed V and J ends, which lost 3 bases and 8 bases, there was a span of 9 bases. The CDR3 DNA is TGTGCCACCAGTGATCGGAAGGACGGCTACACCTTC. Its translation is CATSDRKDGYTF.

This chain uses TRBV6-1 with TRBJ2-7, with D maybe TRBD1 (6 bases). The CDR3 is made up of 13 amino acids. The germline V and J ends were trimmed by 5 bases and 3 bases, with 11 bases remaining between them. Germline V gives CDR1 MNHNS, CDR2 SASEGT. This chain's CDR3 is CASSKGHLYEQYV. In DNA, the CDR3 is TGTGCCAGCAGTAAGGGACACCTCTACGAGCAGTACGTC.

V gene TRBV5-6 combines with J gene TRBJ1-2; possibly TRBD1 for D (6 bases). Germline CDR1 SGHDT, CDR2 YYEEEE. The CDR3 runs 12 residues. V gave up 3 bases and J gave up 8 bases, with 11 bases separating them. The chain's CDR3 is CASSWDIEGYTF. CDR3 DNA: TGTGCCAGCAGCTGGGACATCGAAGGCTACACCTTC.